This passage covers 23 T cell receptor beta chains from one sample sequenced in a study of blood T cell repertoires in COVID-19. Sequencing was performed with immunoSEQ multiplex PCR; in TCRdb, only in-frame clones are kept and a portion is missing. Among about 150,000 clones listed, around 91% were seen once. The source material was peripheral blood. The receptors derive from a woman aged 60-75 years with active COVID-19.

This chain uses TRBV2 with TRBJ1-1; a weak D match, TRBD1 (6 bases). Deletions cut 6 bases from V and 3 bases from J, with 14 bases between. The CDR3 is 14 amino acids. CDR1 and CDR2 from the germline V gene are SNHLY and FYNNEI. The CDR3 DNA follows: TGTGCCAGCAGGGCTAACAGGGAATACACTGAAGCTTTCTTT. It is translated as CASRANREYTEAFF.

The chain links TRBV28 to TRBJ2-1; 8 bases line up with TRBD1. CDR1 and CDR2 from the germline V gene are MDHEN and SYDVKM. V shed 3 bases, J shed 6 bases, and the junction held 4 bases outside the gene matches. The CDR3 extends over 14 amino acids. CDR3 DNA: TGTGCCAGCAGTTTCTACGACAGGGGCAATGAGCAGTTCTTC. Translation gives CASSFYDRGNEQFF.

This chain connects TRBV18 to TRBJ2-2; D is ambiguous. Trimming cost V 4 bases and J 5 bases, with 17 bases left between them. This CDR3 spans 16 amino acids. Germline assignment: CDR1 KGHSH and CDR2 LQKENI. The CDR3 here is CASSLLAPEGTGELFF. The CDR3 DNA is TGTGCCAGCTCACTTTTAGCACCCGAAGGAACCGGGGAGCTGTTTTTT.

This chain uses TRBV11-2 with TRBJ1-1; D is ambiguous. CDR1 and CDR2 from the germline V gene are SGHAT and FQNNGV. CDR3 length: 14 residues. Between the trimmed V and J ends, which lost 1 base and 1 base, there was a span of 7 bases. The CDR3 DNA is TGTGCCAGCAGCTTAGGGGCAACGAACACTGAAGCTTTCTTT. Its translation is CASSLGATNTEAFF.

This rearrangement joins TRBV14 to TRBJ2-7; 9 bases are a match to TRBD1. V was pared by 4 bases and J by 2 bases, with 0 bases of the junction left unmatched. There are 13 residues in the CDR3. Germline V gene sequence: CDR1 SGHDN, CDR2 FVKESK. The CDR3 nucleotides read TGTGCCAGCAGCCGGGACAGGGCCTACGAGCAGTACTTC. Translated: CASSRDRAYEQYF.

This rearrangement joins TRBV7-2 to TRBJ2-7, with TRBD2 matching 7 bases. Germline V gene lookup returns CDR1 SGHTA and CDR2 FQGNSA. The CDR3 spans 13 residues. V shed 1 base and J 6 bases; nucleotides not matched to a gene: 3. The CDR3 loop reads CASSLVPGGEQYF. CDR3 sequence (DNA): TGTGCCAGCAGCTTAGTGCCGGGGGGCGAGCAGTACTTC.

This clone was observed a few times. V gene TRBV12-5 combines with J gene TRBJ1-2, with D maybe TRBD1 (5 bases). The germline V gene encodes CDR1 LGHNT and CDR2 FRNRAP. This CDR3 contains 11 residues. Trimming stripped 5 bases from V and 4 bases from J, with 5 bases between. CDR3 region: CASGTGYGYTF. In DNA form, the CDR3 reads TGTGCTAGTGGTACAGGCTATGGCTACACCTTC.

This clone has just one count. The genes are TRBV7-9 and TRBJ2-7; TRBD1 aligns across 9 bases. This CDR3 region has 17 residues. The ends lost 4 bases at V and 2 bases at J; junction bases unmatched: 12. Germline V gene sequence: CDR1 SEHNR, CDR2 FQNEAQ (reference sequence). The CDR3 DNA follows: TGTGCCAGCAGCTCCCCACCGGACAGGGGCCCCACCTACGAGCAGTACTTC. It codes for CASSSPPDRGPTYEQYF.

V is TRBV29-1 and J is TRBJ1-6, with 9 bases aligning to TRBD1. CDR1 and CDR2 from the germline V gene are SQVTM and ANQGSEA. Trimming at V came to 6 bases and at J to 8 bases, leaving 11 bases not matched to a gene. The CDR3 sequence is 15 residues long. CDR3 sequence reads: CSVLTGQGFYSPLHF. The CDR3 nucleotides read TGCAGCGTCCTGACGGGACAGGGATTCTATTCACCCCTCCACTTT.

The chain carries TRBV5-6 and TRBJ1-1, with TRBD1 matching 9 bases. The CDR3 has 14 amino acids. CDR1 and CDR2 from the germline V gene are SGHDT and YYEEEE. The junction had 4 bases not matched to a gene; V was cut back by 4 bases and J by 3 bases. The CDR3: CASSPWTGDTEAFF. Here the CDR3 DNA reads TGTGCCAGCAGCCCCTGGACAGGGGACACTGAAGCTTTCTTT.

The chain recombines TRBV30 with TRBJ2-3, with D tentatively TRBD2 (7 bases). Trimming removed 0 bases from V and 4 bases from J, with 11 bases in between. This CDR3 has 14 amino acids. Germline loops: CDR1 GTSNPN, CDR2 SVGIG (reference sequence). Written as DNA, the CDR3 is TGTGCCTGGAGTGTAGGGGGGGGCGCAGATACGCAGTATTTT. The encoded protein is CAWSVGGGADTQYF.

The J gene is TRBJ1-2, the V gene TRBV7-9, with 12 bases that match TRBD1. Germline CDR1 and CDR2: SEHNR and FQNEAQ (reference sequence). The CDR3 is 16 amino acids. After removal of 1 base from V and 8 bases from J, the junction contained 8 bases not matched to a gene. The CDR3 sequence is CASSLVGTGGAEGYTF. The CDR3 DNA sequence: TGTGCCAGCAGCTTAGTGGGGACAGGGGGCGCGGAAGGCTACACCTTC.

The chain combines TRBV11-3 with TRBJ1-6, with unresolved D. The length of the CDR3 is 12 residues. The germline CDR1 and CDR2 sequences are SGHNT and YENEEA. The V end was cut by 10 bases, the J end by 9 bases, with 13 bases between. This chain's CDR3 is CATDGESSPLHF. CDR3 in DNA: TGTGCCACGGACGGGGAAAGTTCACCCCTCCACTTT.

The V and J genes are TRBV11-2 and TRBJ1-1, with 9 bases matching TRBD1. Trimming removed 1 base from V and 5 bases from J; junction bases left unmatched: 8. This CDR3 has 16 residues. Germline V gives CDR1 SGHAT, CDR2 FQNNGV. The CDR3: CASSLGGTGSRTEAFF. The CDR3 bases are TGTGCCAGCAGCTTAGGTGGGACAGGGAGTCGGACTGAAGCTTTCTTT.

V and J are TRBV13 and TRBJ2-3; D possibly corresponds to TRBD1 (7 bases). Between the trimmed V and J ends, which lost 5 bases and 5 bases, there was a span of 8 bases. The CDR3 is 12 amino acids. Germline lookup yields CDR1 PRHDT and CDR2 FYEKMQ (reference sequence). The CDR3 here is CASSQGGDTQYF. The CDR3 DNA reads TGTGCCAGCAGCCAGGGGGGAGATACGCAGTATTTT.

The chain joins TRBV14 to TRBJ1-5; D not certain. V was clipped by 5 bases and J by 11 bases, with 13 bases between them. Germline V gene lookup returns CDR1 SGHDN and CDR2 FVKESK. The CDR3 loop spans 12 amino acids. The CDR3 region is CASSFKREAQHF. CDR3 nucleotides: TGTGCCAGCAGCTTTAAACGAGAGGCCCAGCATTTT.

This clone has just a few counts. The genes are TRBV6-5 and TRBJ1-6, with TRBD1 as a possible D gene (5 bases). V lost 4 bases and J lost 6, with 13 bases in between. The CDR3 is 15 amino acids. Germline CDR1 MNHEY, CDR2 SVGAGI. The CDR3 nucleotides are TGTGCCAGCAGTTCGGGGGTAGCCGCTAATTCACCCCTCCACTTT. Amino acid sequence: CASSSGVAANSPLHF.

The rearrangement links TRBV2 to TRBJ1-5; D is unresolved. V was cut by 5 bases and J by 9 bases, with 23 bases left in between. The germline V gene has CDR1 SNHLY and CDR2 FYNNEI. The CDR3 is made up of 16 amino acids. The CDR3 sequence: CASSPERSRSSSPQHF. The CDR3 bases are TGTGCCAGCAGTCCGGAGAGGAGTAGATCTTCATCGCCCCAGCATTTT. The variable domain in full, with the rest retrieved from reference TRBV2 and TRBJ1-5, is EPEVTQTPSHQVTQMGQEVILRCVPISNHLYFYWYRQILGQKVEFLVSFYNNEISEKSEIFDDQFSVERPDGSNFTLKIRSTKLEDSAMYFCASSPERSRSSSPQHFGDGTRLSIL.

The chain links TRBV6-6 to TRBJ2-2; D ambiguous. Per the germline V gene, CDR1 is MNHNY and CDR2 is SVGAGI (reference sequence). The CDR3 runs 12 residues. V was trimmed by 6 bases and J by 8 bases, leaving 10 bases between them. This CDR3 reads CASSPGGGELFF. The CDR3 nucleotides read TGTGCCAGCAGCCCCGGCGGAGGGGAGCTGTTTTTT.

The CDR3 spells CASSLGYRGRGSNQPQHF. The CDR3, as DNA: TGTGCCAGCAGCCTCGGCTACAGGGGGCGGGGTAGCAATCAGCCCCAGCATTTT. The chain combines TRBV7-2 with TRBJ1-5; 9 nucleotides match TRBD1. This CDR3 region has 18 residues. The germline CDR1 and CDR2 sequences are SGHTA and FQGNSA. With V trimmed by 5 bases and J by 0 bases, 11 bases remained unmatched.

The chain is built from TRBV30 and TRBJ2-1; 9 bases are a match to TRBD1. The CDR3 consists of 15 residues. V was pared by 0 bases and J by 3 bases, with 3 bases of the junction left unmatched. Germline V gene lookup returns CDR1 GTSNPN and CDR2 SVGIG (reference sequence). CDR3 coding DNA: TGTGCCTGGAGTGTTTTGGGACAGGGCTACAATGAGCAGTTCTTC. This codes for CAWSVLGQGYNEQFF. The full variable domain, its missing parts supplied by reference TRBV30 and TRBJ2-1, is SQTIHQWPATLVQPVGSPLSLECTVEGTSNPNLYWYRQAAGRGLQLLFYSVGIGQISSEVPQNLSASRPQDRQFILSSKKLLLSDSGFYLCAWSVLGQGYNEQFFGPGTRLTVL.

The chain links TRBV4-3 to TRBJ2-3, with 9 bases lining up with TRBD2. Germline CDR1 reads LGHNA; CDR2 reads YSLEER. This CDR3 spans 15 amino acids. After removal of 5 bases from V and 1 base from J, the junction contained 4 bases not matched to a gene. CDR3 nucleotide sequence: TGCGCCAGCAGCACCCGGACTAGCGGCACAGATACGCAGTATTTT. Amino acids: CASSTRTSGTDTQYF.

V usage is TRBV5-1 and J usage is TRBJ2-3, with 14 bases fitting TRBD2. The V gene's germline CDR1 is SGHRS and CDR2 YFSETQ. The CDR3 runs 16 residues. V gave up 4 bases and J gave up 5 bases; unmatched junction bases: 6. The DNA for the CDR3 is TGCGCCAGCAGCGCGGGACTAGCGGGAGTAGTAGATACGCAGTATTTT. Amino acid sequence: CASSAGLAGVVDTQYF.